Included here is one TCR beta chain sequence, with context. The antigen remains unidentified. These data come from a study of vaccination effects on CD4 cells after COVID-19. ViraFEST expansion of antigen-specific CD4+ T cells with viral peptide pools preceded sequencing. Subsequent to a culture period of approximately 11 days, CD4+ T cells were isolated. None of these healthy vaccinees had been infected with SARS-CoV-2 before vaccination. TCRdb's copy holds only in-frame clones and misses some; the assay was immunoSEQ multiplex PCR. The sample has more than 40,000 clones, about 80% seen once. The length of the CDR3 is 12 residues. The germline gives CDR1 MDHEN, CDR2 SYDVKM. Trimming took off 6 bases at V and 1 base at J, with 6 bases between the two ends.

The material sequenced was CD4+ T cells from PBMCs cultured with SARS-CoV-2 spike peptides, taken before COVID-19 vaccination. This sequence originates from a human donor who received a COVID-19 vaccine. This sequence joins TRBV28 and TRBJ2-5; D remains unclear. The CDR3 DNA sequence: TGTGCCAGCAGGAAGCCCCAAGAGACCCAGTACTTC. Its translation is CASRKPQETQYF.